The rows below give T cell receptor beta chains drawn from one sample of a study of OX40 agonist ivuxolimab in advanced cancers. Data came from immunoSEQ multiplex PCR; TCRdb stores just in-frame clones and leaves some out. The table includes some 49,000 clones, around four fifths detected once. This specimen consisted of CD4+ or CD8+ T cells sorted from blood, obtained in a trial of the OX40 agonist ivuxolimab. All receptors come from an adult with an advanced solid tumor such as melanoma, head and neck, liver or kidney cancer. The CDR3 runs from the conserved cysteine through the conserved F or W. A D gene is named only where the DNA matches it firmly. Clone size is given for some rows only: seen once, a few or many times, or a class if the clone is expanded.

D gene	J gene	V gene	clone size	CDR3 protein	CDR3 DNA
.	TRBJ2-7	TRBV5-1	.	CASSRASSQGISYEQYF	TGCGCCAGCAGCCGAGCCAGTTCCCAGGGGATATCCTACGAGCAGTACTTC
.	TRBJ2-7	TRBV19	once	CASSIRGRGVEQYF	TGTGCCAGTAGTATAAGGGGCCGGGGCGTCGAGCAGTACTTC
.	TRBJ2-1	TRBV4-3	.	CASSHRTDSYNEQFF	TGCGCCAGCAGCCATAGGACAGACTCCTACAATGAGCAGTTCTTC
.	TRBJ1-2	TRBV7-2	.	CASSPTRAGYTF	TGTGCCAGCAGTCCGACGAGGGCCGGCTACACCTTC
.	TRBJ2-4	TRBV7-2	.	CASEGEAKNIQYF	TGTGCCAGCGAAGGGGAAGCCAAAAACATTCAGTACTTC
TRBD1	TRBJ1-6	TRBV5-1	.	CASSLGRGTGEVSPLHF	TGCGCCAGCAGCTTGGGGCGAGGGACAGGGGAAGTTTCACCCCTCCACTTT
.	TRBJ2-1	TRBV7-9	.	CASSQQGHNEQFF	TGTGCCAGCAGCCAACAGGGTCACAATGAGCAGTTCTTC
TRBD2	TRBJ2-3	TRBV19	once	CASSPGRASGGLSTDTQYF	TGTGCCAGTAGCCCCGGGAGAGCTAGCGGGGGACTGTCCACAGATACGCAGTATTTT
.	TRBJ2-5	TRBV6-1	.	CASSEQERETQYF	TGTGCCAGCAGTGAACAGGAGAGGGAGACCCAGTACTTC
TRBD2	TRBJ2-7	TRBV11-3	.	CASSLAGWAGGYEQYF	TGTGCCAGCAGCTTAGCCGGGTGGGCGGGGGGCTACGAGCAGTACTTC
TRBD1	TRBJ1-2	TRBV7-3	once	CASSLGGQESYGYTF	TGTGCCAGCAGCTTAGGGGGACAGGAGAGCTATGGCTACACCTTC
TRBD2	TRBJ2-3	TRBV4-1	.	CASSQVQRGGGDTQYF	TGCGCCAGCAGCCAAGTCCAGCGGGGGGGAGGTGATACGCAGTATTTT
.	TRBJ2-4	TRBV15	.	CATSRDRGPNIQYF	TGTGCCACCAGCAGAGATCGGGGGCCAAACATTCAGTACTTC
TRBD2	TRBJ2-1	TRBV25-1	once	CASQLAGVYNEQFF	TGTGCCAGTCAGCTAGCGGGGGTCTACAATGAGCAGTTCTTC
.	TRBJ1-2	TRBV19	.	CASTSTNYGYTF	TGTGCCAGTACGTCCACTAACTATGGCTACACCTTC
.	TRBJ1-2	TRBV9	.	CASSAVSTNYGYTF	TGTGCCAGCAGCGCCGTTTCGACTAACTATGGCTACACCTTC
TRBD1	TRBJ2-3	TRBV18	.	CASSSTGFKDTQYF	TGTGCCAGCTCGTCGACAGGGTTTAAAGATACGCAGTATTTT
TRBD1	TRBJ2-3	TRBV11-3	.	CASSATGQGQGTDTQYF	TGTGCCAGCAGCGCCACGGGCCAGGGACAGGGCACAGATACGCAGTATTTT
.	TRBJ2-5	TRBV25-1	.	CASSESLATETQYF	TGTGCCAGCAGTGAAAGTCTAGCGACGGAGACCCAGTACTTC